Each of the 6 T cell receptor beta chains below was sequenced from the same sample in a study of shared clonotypes between healthy human individuals. Some clones are missing from TCRdb's copy, which holds only in-frame ones; the method was immunoSEQ multiplex PCR. The table includes roughly 400,000 clones, about 96% detected once. The sequenced material came from memory CD8+ T cells sorted from blood. Subset of the sample: CD45RO+ cells pooled with CCR7-negative TemRA cells. These receptors were taken from a young man in good health.

This chain connects TRBV18 to TRBJ1-1; D call uncertain. Per the germline V gene, CDR1 is KGHSH and CDR2 is LQKENI. V gave up 5 bases and J gave up 1 base, with 17 bases separating them. The CDR3 contains 16 residues. CDR3 sequence reads: CASSKAPATRNTEAFF. The CDR3 DNA reads as TGTGCCAGCTCAAAGGCTCCGGCGACTAGGAACACTGAAGCTTTCTTT.

The chain couples TRBV5-1 to TRBJ2-7, with D maybe TRBD1 (6 bases). The CDR3 is made up of 14 amino acids. The germline V gene has CDR1 SGHRS and CDR2 YFSETQ. V was shortened by 1 base and J by 5 bases, with 13 bases between the two germline ends. This CDR3 reads CASSLPGGANEQYF. The CDR3 bases are TGCGCCAGCAGCTTGCCTGGGGGCGCAAACGAGCAGTACTTC.

CDR3 region: CAPTCRKASQETQYF. DNA for the CDR3: TGCGCCCCGACTTGTCGAAAGGCCAGCCAAGAGACCCAGTACTTC. This chain joins TRBV10-2 and TRBJ2-5; the D is unclear. V lost 11 bases and J 1 base, leaving 20 bases between the germline ends. Germline lookup yields CDR1 WSHSY and CDR2 SAAADI. The CDR3 consists of 15 residues.

This clone was seen just once. V usage is TRBV6-5 and J usage is TRBJ2-7, with 7 bases aligning to TRBD2. Germline-derived CDR1 and CDR2 are MNHEY and SVGAGI. There are 15 residues in the CDR3. The J segment lost 4 bases and the V segment lost 0 bases, leaving 6 bases of the junction unmatched. The CDR3 loop is CASSYSGGSSYEQYF. The CDR3 DNA sequence: TGTGCCAGCAGTTACTCGGGCGGGAGCAGTTACGAGCAGTACTTC.

Comments on this clone: The same CDR3 also results from other DNA sequences found in this sample. The chain links TRBV19 to TRBJ1-5; tentatively, D is TRBD1 (5 bases). Trimming removed 0 bases from V and 7 bases from J, with 7 bases in between. Germline-derived CDR1 and CDR2 are LNHDA and SQIVND (reference sequence). The CDR3 sequence is 13 residues long. CDR3 region: CASSIDSGQPQHF. CDR3 nucleotide sequence: TGTGCCAGTAGTATAGACTCAGGGCAGCCCCAGCATTTT.

The chain recombines TRBV20-1 with TRBJ2-7; D gene uncertain. Per germline, CDR1 DFQATT and CDR2 SNEGSKA (reference sequence). V was cut by 3 bases and J by 4 bases, with 7 bases left in between. The CDR3 spans 11 residues. CDR3 residues: CSARYSYEQYF. The CDR3, as DNA: TGCAGTGCTAGGTACAGTTACGAGCAGTACTTC.